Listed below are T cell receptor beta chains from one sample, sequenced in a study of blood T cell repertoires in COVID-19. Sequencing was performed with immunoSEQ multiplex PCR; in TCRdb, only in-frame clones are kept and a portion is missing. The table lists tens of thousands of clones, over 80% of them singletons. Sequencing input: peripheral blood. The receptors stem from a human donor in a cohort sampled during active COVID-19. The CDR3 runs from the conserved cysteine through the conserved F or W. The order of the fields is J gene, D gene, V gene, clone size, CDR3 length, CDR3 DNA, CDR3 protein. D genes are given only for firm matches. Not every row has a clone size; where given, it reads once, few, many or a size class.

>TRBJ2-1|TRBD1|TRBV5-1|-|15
TGCGCCAGCAGGGGGGACAGGGGGATGACGGGTGAGCAGTTCTTC
CASRGDRGMTGEQFF
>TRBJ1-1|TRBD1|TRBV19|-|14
TGTGCCAGTAGTATTACAGGGGTTTCCACTGAAGCTTTCTTT
CASSITGVSTEAFF
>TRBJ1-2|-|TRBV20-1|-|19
TGCAGTGCTAGTCCTACAGGGTTTGGGACCCACTTTACTAACTATGGCTACACCTTC
CSASPTGFGTHFTNYGYTF
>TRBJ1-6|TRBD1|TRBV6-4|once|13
TGTGCCGGCTCAGGGACAGGGAATTCACCCCTCCACTTT
CAGSGTGNSPLHF
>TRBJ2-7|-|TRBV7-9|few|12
TGTGCCAGCAGCTTTTCAGGTTCCGAGCAGTACTTC
CASSFSGSEQYF
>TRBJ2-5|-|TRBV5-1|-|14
TGCGCCAGCGGTGAGGGCGAGGGAGCAGAGACCCAGTACTTC
CASGEGEGAETQYF
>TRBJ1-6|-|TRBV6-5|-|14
TGTGCCAGCAGTTACTCACCCGGGAAAAAGGCCCTCCACTTT
CASSYSPGKKALHF
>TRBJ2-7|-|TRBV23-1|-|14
TGCGCCAGCAGTCACCGGGGTCCTTTGGACGAGCAGTACTTC
CASSHRGPLDEQYF
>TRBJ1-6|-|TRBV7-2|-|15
TGTGCCAGCAGCTTAGCTTATCGAGGCGTCTCACCCCTCCACTTT
CASSLAYRGVSPLHF
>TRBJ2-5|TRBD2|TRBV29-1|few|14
TGCAGCGTGGCAGGACTAGCGGGGGGGGAGACCCAGTACTTC
CSVAGLAGGETQYF
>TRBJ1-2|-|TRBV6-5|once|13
TGTGCCAGCAGTTACGAACCTCGCCGGGGCTACACCTTC
CASSYEPRRGYTF
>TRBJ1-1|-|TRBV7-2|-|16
TGTGCCAGCAGCTCACCTTGGGTAGGGGTCCACACTGAAGCTTTCTTT
CASSSPWVGVHTEAFF
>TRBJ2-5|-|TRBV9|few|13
TGTGCCAGCAGTAGGGAGGATGGGGAGACCCAGTACTTC
CASSREDGETQYF
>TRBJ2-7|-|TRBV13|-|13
TGTGCCAGCAGCTTAAAAACAGGCTACGAGCAGTACTTC
CASSLKTGYEQYF
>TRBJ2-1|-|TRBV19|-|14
TGTGCCAGTAGTATGTTCGGCGGGGTCAATAAGCAGTTCTTC
CASSMFGGVNKQFF
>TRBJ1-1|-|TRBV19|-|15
TGTGCCAGTAGACCAAGCCTGGGGGGGGCTGCTGAAGCTTTCTTT
CASRPSLGGAAEAFF
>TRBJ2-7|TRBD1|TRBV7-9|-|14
TGTGCCAGCAGCTTAGGGGGGACAGCGAACGAGCAGTACTTC
CASSLGGTANEQYF
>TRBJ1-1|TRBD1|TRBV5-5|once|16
TGTGCCAGCAGCTTCCTGACAGGGGCGATGAACACTGAAGCTTTCTTT
CASSFLTGAMNTEAFF
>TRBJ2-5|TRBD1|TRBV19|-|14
TGTGCCAGTAGCCCGGGACAGCAAAGGGGGACCCAGTACTTC
CASSPGQQRGTQYF
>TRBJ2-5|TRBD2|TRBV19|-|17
TGTGCCAGTAGTCCTGGACTAGCGGGGGGGAGCAAGGAGACCCAGTACTTC
CASSPGLAGGSKETQYF
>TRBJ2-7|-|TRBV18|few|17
TGTGCCAGCTCACCTCCCGGTGGGGGCGACGTGGCCTACGAGCAGTACTTC
CASSPPGGGDVAYEQYF
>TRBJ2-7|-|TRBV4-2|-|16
TGTGCCAGCAGCCTTTTAAGCGCGGGTATGGTCTACGAGCAGTACTTC
CASSLLSAGMVYEQYF
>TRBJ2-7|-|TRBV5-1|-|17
TGCGCCAGCAGCTTGACTGATAATGGACAGAACTTCTACGAGCAGTACTTC
CASSLTDNGQNFYEQYF
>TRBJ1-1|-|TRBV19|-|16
TGTGCCAGTACATCGGAGGGACGTAGGGAGCACACTGAAGCTTTCTTT
CASTSEGRREHTEAFF
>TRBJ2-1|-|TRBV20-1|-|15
TGCAGTGCTAGTCAGGCCCCCAGCTCCTACAATGAGCAGTTCTTC
CSASQAPSSYNEQFF
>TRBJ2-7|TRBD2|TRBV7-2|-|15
TGTGCCAGCAGCTTATGGGGCGGGGGGTCCTACGAGCAGTACTTC
CASSLWGGGSYEQYF
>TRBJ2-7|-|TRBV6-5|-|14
TGTGCCAGCAGAGTGAAGGACAGTTACTACGAGCAGTACTTC
CASRVKDSYYEQYF
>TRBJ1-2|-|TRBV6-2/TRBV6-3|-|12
TGTGCCAGCAGTTTCACGGACTATGGCTACACCTTC
CASSFTDYGYTF
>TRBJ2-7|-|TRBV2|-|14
TGTGCCAGCAGTGAACAACTAGCCGGCTACGAGCAGTACTTC
CASSEQLAGYEQYF
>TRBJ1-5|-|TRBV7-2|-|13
TGTGCCAGCAGCTTTTATAGCAATCAGCCCCAGCATTTT
CASSFYSNQPQHF
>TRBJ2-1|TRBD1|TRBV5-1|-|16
TGCGCCAGCAGCTTGACCTTGGACAGGGGGCTGGAGGAGCAGTTCTTC
CASSLTLDRGLEEQFF
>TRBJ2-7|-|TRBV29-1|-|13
TGCAGCGTTGGCCCCCACGGGGGCTACGAGCAGTACTTC
CSVGPHGGYEQYF
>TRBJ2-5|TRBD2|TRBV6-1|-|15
TGTGCCAGCAGTGAACAACGGGGGGGGGTAGAGACCCAGTACTTC
CASSEQRGGVETQYF
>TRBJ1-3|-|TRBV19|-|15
TGTGCCAGTAGTACGACATATTCTTCTGGAAACACCATATATTTT
CASSTTYSSGNTIYF
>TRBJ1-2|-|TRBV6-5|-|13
TGTGCCAGCAGTTACAGGGGGGGCTATGGCTACACCTTC
CASSYRGGYGYTF
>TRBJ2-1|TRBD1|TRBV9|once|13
TGTGCCAGCAGCGTAGACAGGGGCCATGAGCAGTTCTTC
CASSVDRGHEQFF
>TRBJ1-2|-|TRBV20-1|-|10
TGCAGTGTTCTGAGTTATGGCTACACCTTC
CSVLSYGYTF
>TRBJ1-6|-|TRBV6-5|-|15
-
CASSPSVGPGSPLHF
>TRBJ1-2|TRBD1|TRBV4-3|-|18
TGCGCCAGCAGCCGATGGGGGGTGGGACAGCACGTTAACTATGGCTACACCTTC
CASSRWGVGQHVNYGYTF
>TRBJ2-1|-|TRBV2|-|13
TGTGCCAGCAGTGGAGGCAACTACAATGAGCAGTTCTTC
CASSGGNYNEQFF
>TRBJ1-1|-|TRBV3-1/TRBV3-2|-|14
TGTGCCAGCAGCCAAGACGGGGGGATCCCTGAAGCTTTCTTT
CASSQDGGIPEAFF
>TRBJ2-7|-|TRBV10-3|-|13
TGTGCCATCAGTGAGTTCAGCTCCTACGAGCAGTACTTC
CAISEFSSYEQYF
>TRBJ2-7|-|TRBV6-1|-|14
TGTGCCAGCAGTGAAGCGGAGGGGGCAAGGGAGCAGTACTTC
CASSEAEGAREQYF
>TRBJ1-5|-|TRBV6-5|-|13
TGTGCCAGCAGTCCAGACAGTAATCAGCCCCAGCATTTT
CASSPDSNQPQHF
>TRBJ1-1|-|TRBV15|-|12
TGTGCCACCAGCAGAGACCAGGGGTTCTCTTTCTTT
CATSRDQGFSFF
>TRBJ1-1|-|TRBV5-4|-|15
TGTGCCAGCAGCTTATTTCGGCAGGGAAACACTGAAGCTTTCTTT
CASSLFRQGNTEAFF
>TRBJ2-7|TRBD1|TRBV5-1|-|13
TGCGCCAGCTCGACAGGGGTAAACGACGAGCAGTACTTC
CASSTGVNDEQYF
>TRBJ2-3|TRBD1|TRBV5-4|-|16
TGTGCCAGCAGCTTGAAGACAGGGGGGTCCACAGATACGCAGTATTTT
CASSLKTGGSTDTQYF
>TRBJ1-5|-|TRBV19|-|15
TGTGCCAGTAGTCTCCGACAAACCAACAATCAGCCCCAGCATTTT
CASSLRQTNNQPQHF
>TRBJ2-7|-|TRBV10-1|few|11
TGCGCCAGCAGTGAGGGGGCCGAGCAGTACTTC
CASSEGAEQYF
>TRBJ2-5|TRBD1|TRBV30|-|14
TGTGCCTGGAGTAGGGACAGAAGCTTGGAGACCCAGTACTTC
CAWSRDRSLETQYF
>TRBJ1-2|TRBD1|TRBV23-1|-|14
TGCGCCAGTGAGGATGGCAGGGGGAGGTATGGCTACACCTTC
CASEDGRGRYGYTF